A single sample is the source of the 14 T cell receptor beta chains below, sequenced in a study of a mutant IDH1 vaccine in newly diagnosed glioma. The method was immunoSEQ multiplex PCR; TCRdb's version includes in-frame clones alone and lacks a portion of them. The sample lists 25,000 to 35,000 clones; approximately 88% were seen once. The time point here: week 23, last vaccination. Each dose of the vaccine consisted of 300 ug of mutant IDH1 20-mer peptide, with topical imiquimod. Which antigens these TCRs recognize remains unknown. The source was PBMCs, collected from a glioma patient whose treatment included an IDH1 peptide vaccine. These receptors were collected from a middle-aged man with glioma.

This chain links TRBV2 with TRBJ1-6, with 7 bases aligning to TRBD1. V shed 6 bases and J 7 bases; nucleotides not matched to a gene: 9. CDR1 SNHLY and CDR2 FYNNEI come from the germline V gene. CDR3 length: 15 amino acids. Here the CDR3 DNA reads TGTGCCAGCAGCGGAACAGGGGTACAGAATTCACCCCTCCACTTT. The encoded protein is CASSGTGVQNSPLHF.

This chain uses TRBV2 with TRBJ2-2; TRBD1 matches at 8 bases. This CDR3 comprises 17 residues. CDR1 SNHLY and CDR2 FYNNEI come from the germline V gene. V dropped 0 bases and J dropped 5; count of bases not matched to a gene: 8. CDR3 sequence: CASSEASGGGWTGELFF. The CDR3, as DNA: TGTGCCAGCAGTGAAGCTTCAGGGGGCGGGTGGACCGGGGAGCTGTTTTTT.

The chain links TRBV5-4 to TRBJ1-1; possibly TRBD1 for D (5 bases). The germline CDR1 and CDR2 sequences are SGHNT and YYREEE (reference sequence). Trimming took 3 bases from V and 2 from J, leaving 8 bases between them. CDR3 size: 13 residues. The CDR3 sequence is CASSWGDNTEAFF. The CDR3 bases are TGTGCCAGCAGCTGGGGGGATAACACTGAAGCTTTCTTT.

This rearrangement joins TRBV7-9 to TRBJ2-5; D tentatively fits TRBD1 or TRBD2 (5 bases each). CDR1 is SEHNR, CDR2 FQNEAQ, per germline (reference sequence). V lost 1 base and J 4 bases, leaving 16 bases between the germline ends. The CDR3 runs to 16 residues. The CDR3 DNA follows: TGTGCCAGCAGCTTAGGGATTGAGGGGCAGGGAGAGACCCAGTACTTC. Its protein product is CASSLGIEGQGETQYF.

By sample share, this clone is medium-sized (0.01 to 0.1%). This chain joins TRBV5-1 and TRBJ2-1, with no clear D. CDR3 length: 14 residues. Germline V gives CDR1 SGHRS, CDR2 YFSETQ. V was cut by 10 bases and J by 0 bases, with 14 bases left in between. CDR3 sequence: CAGLTVSSYNEQFF. As DNA, the CDR3 is TGCGCCGGTCTTACGGTAAGCTCCTACAATGAGCAGTTCTTC. Full variable domain (missing parts from reference TRBV5-1 and TRBJ2-1): KAGVTQTPRYLIKTRGQQVTLSCSPISGHRSVSWYQQTPGQGLQFLFEYFSETQRNKGNFPGRFSGRQFSNSRSEMNVSTLELGDSALYLCAGLTVSSYNEQFFGPGTRLTVL.

CDR3 sequence: CASTRADQPQHF. CDR3 nucleotides: TGTGCCAGTACCAGAGCTGATCAGCCCCAGCATTTT. The chain links TRBV19 to TRBJ1-5; D ambiguous. The CDR3 is 12 amino acids. V dropped 7 bases and J dropped 5 bases, with 9 bases sitting between them. The V gene's germline CDR1 is LNHDA and CDR2 SQIVND (reference sequence).

This clone was seen a single time. The rearrangement uses TRBV5-4 and TRBJ2-5; 9 bases fit TRBD2. The germline V gene has CDR1 SGHNT and CDR2 YYREEE (reference sequence). The CDR3 runs to 16 residues. V shed 1 base, J shed 5 bases, and the junction held 9 bases outside the gene matches. Written as DNA, the CDR3 is TGTGCCAGCAGCTTGATGATAGCGGGAGCCACGGAGACCCAGTACTTC. Its protein is CASSLMIAGATETQYF.

V and J are TRBV21-1 and TRBJ2-3; TRBD1, the table's D call, was not compared with the DNA. TRBV21-1 is described as a pseudogene. This CDR3 has 18 residues. CDR3 protein: CASSKIPAPYRGTDTQYF. CDR3 in DNA: TGTGCCAGCAGCAAAATTCCCGCGCCCTACAGGGGCACAGATACGCAGTATTTT.

The V and J genes are TRBV19 and TRBJ2-1; tentative D call: TRBD2 (6 bases). Germline lookup yields CDR1 LNHDA and CDR2 SQIVND (reference sequence). The V and J ends lost 0 bases and 0 bases respectively, with 6 bases between them. The CDR3 consists of 15 residues. The CDR3 bases are TGTGCCAGTAGTATAGAGGACTACTCCTACAATGAGCAGTTCTTC. Its translation: CASSIEDYSYNEQFF. Together with reference TRBV19 and TRBJ2-1, the CDR3 gives the full variable domain: DGGITQSPKYLFRKEGQNVTLSCEQNLNHDAMYWYRQDPGQGLRLIYYSQIVNDFQKGDIAEGYSVSREKKESFPLTVTSAQKNPTAFYLCASSIEDYSYNEQFFGPGTRLTVL.

J is TRBJ1-1 and V is TRBV5-1; D is ambiguous. The ends were cut back, 1 base at V and 0 bases at J, with 7 bases in the middle. CDR3 length equals 14 residues. The germline gives CDR1 SGHRS, CDR2 YFSETQ. CDR3 region: CASSLNAMNTEAFF. CDR3 DNA sequence: TGCGCCAGCAGCTTGAATGCCATGAACACTGAAGCTTTCTTT.

This clone is labeled as medium-sized. The chain combines TRBV6-1 with TRBJ2-7; 7 positions agree with TRBD2. V lost 1 base, J lost 1 base, and 4 bases stayed unmatched. CDR1 is MNHNS and CDR2 is SASEGT in the germline V gene. The CDR3 spans 15 residues. The CDR3 coding sequence is TGTGCCAGCAGTGAAGAGGCTAGCGGTTCCTACGAGCAGTACTTC. This encodes CASSEEASGSYEQYF.

The rearrangement links TRBV6-5 to TRBJ1-4, with a tentative D call TRBD1 (5 bases). V gave up 0 bases and J gave up 8 bases, with 13 bases separating them. The CDR3 has 15 amino acids. Per the germline V gene, CDR1 is MNHEY and CDR2 is SVGAGI. CDR3 amino acids: CASSYSRRGEEKLFF. CDR3 DNA sequence: TGTGCCAGCAGTTACTCGAGGCGGGGGGAGGAAAAACTGTTTTTT.

V usage is TRBV5-1 and J usage is TRBJ2-2, with 7 nucleotides matching TRBD2. The CDR3 runs to 17 residues. The ends lost 0 bases at V and 5 bases at J; junction bases unmatched: 10. Germline loops: CDR1 SGHRS, CDR2 YFSETQ. The CDR3 protein is CASSLDTAGVRTGELFF. The CDR3 DNA is TGCGCCAGCAGCTTGGACACGGCGGGAGTTCGTACCGGGGAGCTGTTTTTT.

In its sample, this clone was seen once. The chain recombines TRBV6-6 with TRBJ1-2; D is unclear. The germline V gene encodes CDR1 MNHNY and CDR2 SVGAGI (reference sequence). The germline V and J ends were trimmed by 5 bases and 3 bases, with 10 bases remaining between them. CDR3 length equals 13 residues. The chain's CDR3 is CASSPGVDYGYTF. In nucleotides, the CDR3 is TGTGCCAGCAGTCCAGGAGTAGACTATGGCTACACCTTC.